The 9 T cell receptor beta chains listed next were all sequenced from one sample in a study of cytomegalovirus exposure and HLA in healthy donors. The PCR ran on 60 Vbeta and 13 Jbeta primers. Repertoires were generated with immunoSEQ multiplex PCR, while TCRdb's copy carries only in-frame clones and drops some. The sample includes 200,000 to 250,000 clones, roughly 80% seen only once; the top ten take less than 3.5%. Sequencing input: PBMCs. All receptors come from a young woman in good health and CMV-seronegative.

This rearrangement joins TRBV4-1 to TRBJ2-1, with a weak D call TRBD2 (5 bases). The V gene's germline CDR1 is MGHRA and CDR2 YSYEKL. V shed 5 bases and J shed 0 bases, with 14 bases lying between them. The CDR3 contains 16 residues. The DNA of the CDR3 is TGCGCCAGCAGCTCTCAGGACTGGGACTCCTACAATGAGCAGTTCTTC. It yields the protein CASSSQDWDSYNEQFF.

The chain joins TRBV5-1 to TRBJ1-2; TRBD1 agrees at 9 bases. Trimming at V came to 8 bases and at J to 8 bases, leaving 10 bases not matched to a gene. This CDR3 has 13 residues. The germline V gene encodes CDR1 SGHRS and CDR2 YFSETQ. As DNA, the CDR3 is TGCGCCAGTTCCGGGACAGGGCTGGGGGGCTACACCTTC. This translates into CASSGTGLGGYTF.

On this clone itself: Relative to the germline gene, one junction end is altered; a read error may explain this. This rearrangement joins TRBV30 to TRBJ2-7; D not resolved. The germline V gene has CDR1 GTSNPN and CDR2 SVGIG (reference sequence). This CDR3 contains 15 residues. In DNA form, the CDR3 reads TGTGCCTGGAGTGGTAGTAGAGACTCCTTCTCCGAGCAGCACTTC. Its protein product is CAWSGSRDSFSEQHF.

CDR3 residues: CASSFRATNEKLFF. DNA for the CDR3: TGCGCCAGCAGCTTCAGGGCAACTAATGAAAAACTGTTTTTT. The chain has TRBV4-1 and TRBJ1-4; the D gene is possibly TRBD1 (5 bases). The germline gives CDR1 MGHRA, CDR2 YSYEKL. Trimming pared 5 bases from V and 0 bases from J, leaving 7 bases between. The length of the CDR3 is 14 residues.

This clone was detected only a few times. The chain recombines TRBV27 with TRBJ2-7; D not resolved. CDR3 length: 13 amino acids. V lost 1 base and J 7 bases, leaving 11 bases between the germline ends. CDR1 is MNHEY and CDR2 is SMNVEV in the germline V gene (reference sequence). The CDR3 bases are TGTGCCAGCAGTTTATATCGGAGATCGGAGCAGTACTTC. Its protein product is CASSLYRRSEQYF.

V and J are TRBV13 and TRBJ2-3, with 14 bases aligning to TRBD2. The V gene end was trimmed by 4 bases and the J gene end by 5 bases; junction bases not matched to a gene: 8. CDR1 is PRHDT, CDR2 FYEKMQ, per germline (reference sequence). The CDR3 contains 17 residues. In nucleotides, the CDR3 is TGTGCCAGCAGCTCCACGGGACTAGCGGGAGTGGTAGATACGCAGTATTTT. Translated, it gives CASSSTGLAGVVDTQYF.

The chain recombines TRBV2 with TRBJ2-3; 13 bases align to TRBD2. V shed 4 bases and J 6 bases; nucleotides not matched to a gene: 4. This CDR3 contains 15 residues. Germline V gene data show CDR1 as SNHLY and CDR2 as FYNNEI. DNA of the CDR3: TGTGCCAGCAGTGGGACTAGCGGGAGTTGGGATACGCAGTATTTT. This encodes CASSGTSGSWDTQYF. Looking up the rest from reference TRBV2 and TRBJ2-3 gives the full variable domain: EPEVTQTPSHQVTQMGQEVILRCVPISNHLYFYWYRQILGQKVEFLVSFYNNEISEKSEIFDDQFSVERPDGSNFTLKIRSTKLEDSAMYFCASSGTSGSWDTQYFGPGTRLTVL.

V is TRBV13 and J is TRBJ2-5; TRBD2 aligns across 8 bases. This CDR3 has 17 residues. Per the germline V gene, CDR1 is PRHDT and CDR2 is FYEKMQ (reference sequence). The ends lost 6 bases at V and 5 bases at J; junction bases unmatched: 17. The CDR3: CASSRTSGRPGSETQYF. DNA for the CDR3: TGTGCCAGCAGTCGAACGAGCGGGAGACCGGGGAGCGAGACCCAGTACTTC.

V gene TRBV6-1 combines with J gene TRBJ2-5; a possible D gene is TRBD1 (6 bases). The J call may be mistaken, given a closer DNA end match to TRBJ2-7. The CDR3 extends over 15 amino acids. The V gene's germline CDR1 is MNHNS and CDR2 SASEGT. Written as DNA, the CDR3 is TGTGCCAGCAGTGAAGCGCTGGGGGCCCTCTACGAGCAGTACTTC. It is translated as CASSEALGALYEQYF.